The TCR beta chain under discussion was sequenced for a study of technical replicates of blood from four donors. Sequenced by immunoSEQ multiplex PCR; TCRdb stores in-frame clones only, minus some. The repertoire consists of 65,000 to 85,000 clones, with roughly 98% occurring once and the leading ten covering around 0.15%. CDR1 is ENHRY, CDR2 SYGVKD, per germline. With 10 bases removed from V and 4 bases from J, the gap between germline ends came to 13 bases. This CDR3 region has 12 residues. Sequencing input: T cells isolated from PBMCs. This receptor was taken from a human donor in good health. The gene calls are TRBV10-3 and TRBJ1-1; a possible D gene is TRBD1 (5 bases). The CDR3 DNA sequence: TGTGCCACCGACGGGGGGACCACTGAAGCTTTCTTT. Its translation is CATDGGTTEAFF.